This T cell receptor beta chain was recorded in a study of T-cell reconstitution after alpha-beta-depleted transplantation in children. Researchers prepared the TCRbeta library using unique molecular identifiers, the study reports. TCRdb itself ran the PCR reads through MiXCR, one entry per CDR3 protein. Of 120,000 or so distinct CDR3 sequences listed, about 21% are singletons. The sequences come from PBMCs, mostly from graft donor cells, collected 180 days after TCRalphabeta/CD19-depleted stem cell transplant. The receptor comes from a male patient under 10 years old who had a stem cell transplant for chronic granulomatous disease, so the T cells may come from the graft donor.

The CDR3 DNA reads TGTGCCAGCAGCTTAGATCGGACGGGTAACACCGGGGAGCTGTTTTTT. Its translation: CASSLDRTGNTGELFF. The chain carries TRBV11-2 and TRBJ2-2; D is unresolved. The CDR3 has 16 amino acids. With 0 bases removed from V and 2 bases from J, the gap between germline ends came to 10 bases. CDR1 and CDR2 from the germline V gene are SGHAT and FQNNGV.